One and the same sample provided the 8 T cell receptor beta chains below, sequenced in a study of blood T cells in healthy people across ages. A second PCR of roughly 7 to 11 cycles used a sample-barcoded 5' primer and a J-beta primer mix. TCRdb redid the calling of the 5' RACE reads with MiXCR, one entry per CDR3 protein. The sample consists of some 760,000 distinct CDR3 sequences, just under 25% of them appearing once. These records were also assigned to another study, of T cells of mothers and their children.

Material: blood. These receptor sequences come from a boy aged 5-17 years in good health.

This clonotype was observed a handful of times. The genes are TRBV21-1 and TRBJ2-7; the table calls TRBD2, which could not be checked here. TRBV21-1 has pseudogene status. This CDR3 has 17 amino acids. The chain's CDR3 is CASSPGIADGSSYEQYF. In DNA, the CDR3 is TGTGCCAGCAGCCCTGGGATTGCGGATGGGAGCTCCTACGAGCAGTACTTC.

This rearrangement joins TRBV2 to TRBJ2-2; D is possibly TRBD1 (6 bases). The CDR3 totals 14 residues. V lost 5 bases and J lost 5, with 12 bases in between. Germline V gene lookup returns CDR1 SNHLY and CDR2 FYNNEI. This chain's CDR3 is CASSWDIKTGELFF. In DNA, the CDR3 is TGTGCCAGCAGTTGGGACATTAAAACCGGGGAGCTGTTTTTT.

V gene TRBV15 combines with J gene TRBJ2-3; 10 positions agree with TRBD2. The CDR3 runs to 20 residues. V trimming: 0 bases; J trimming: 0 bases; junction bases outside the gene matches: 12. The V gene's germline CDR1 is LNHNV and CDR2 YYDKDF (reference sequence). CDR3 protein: CATSRDWLAGDFTSTDTQYF. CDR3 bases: TGTGCCACCAGCAGAGATTGGCTAGCGGGAGATTTTACTAGCACAGATACGCAGTATTTT. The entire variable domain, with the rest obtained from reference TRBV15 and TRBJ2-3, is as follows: DAMVIQNPRYQVTQFGKPVTLSCSQTLNHNVMYWYQQKSSQAPKLLFHYYDKDFNNEADTPDNFQSRRPNTSFCFLDIRSPGLGDTAMYLCATSRDWLAGDFTSTDTQYFGPGTRLTVL.

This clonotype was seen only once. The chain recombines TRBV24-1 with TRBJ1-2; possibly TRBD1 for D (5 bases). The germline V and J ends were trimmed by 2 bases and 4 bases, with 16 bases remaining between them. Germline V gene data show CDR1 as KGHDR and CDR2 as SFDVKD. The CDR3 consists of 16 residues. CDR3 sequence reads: CATSDSVVEGPYGYTF. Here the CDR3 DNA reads TGTGCCACCAGTGATTCCGTCGTGGAGGGACCCTATGGCTACACCTTC.

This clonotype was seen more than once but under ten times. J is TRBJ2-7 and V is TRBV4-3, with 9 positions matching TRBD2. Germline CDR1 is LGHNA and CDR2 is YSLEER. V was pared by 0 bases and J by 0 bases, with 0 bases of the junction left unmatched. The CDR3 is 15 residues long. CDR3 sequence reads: CASSQEREGSYEQYF. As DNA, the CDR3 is TGCGCCAGCAGCCAAGAGCGGGAGGGCTCCTACGAGCAGTACTTC.

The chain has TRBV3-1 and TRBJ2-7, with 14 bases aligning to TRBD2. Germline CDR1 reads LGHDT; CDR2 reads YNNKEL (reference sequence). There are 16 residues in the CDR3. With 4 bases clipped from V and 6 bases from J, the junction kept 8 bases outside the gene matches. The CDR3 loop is CASSLTSGREIGEQYF. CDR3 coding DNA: TGTGCCAGCAGCCTGACTAGCGGGAGGGAGATTGGCGAGCAGTACTTC.

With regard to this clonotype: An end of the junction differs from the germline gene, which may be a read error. CDR3: CASSPQQGAGETPYF. In DNA form, the CDR3 reads TGTGCCAGCAGTCCCCAACAGGGGGCAGGGGAGACCCCGTACTTC. V usage is TRBV6-2 or TRBV6-3 and J usage is TRBJ2-5; TRBD1 aligns across 9 bases. Germline V gene sequence: CDR1 MNHEY, CDR2 SVGEGT. The CDR3 has 15 amino acids.

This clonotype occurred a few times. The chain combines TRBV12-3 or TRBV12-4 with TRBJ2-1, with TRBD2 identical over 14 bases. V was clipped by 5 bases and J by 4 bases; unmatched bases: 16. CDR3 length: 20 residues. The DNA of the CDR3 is TGTGCCAGCAGTCCGGGACTAGCGGGGGAAGGGGTAGGGGTTTACAATGAGCAGTTCTTC. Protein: CASSPGLAGEGVGVYNEQFF.